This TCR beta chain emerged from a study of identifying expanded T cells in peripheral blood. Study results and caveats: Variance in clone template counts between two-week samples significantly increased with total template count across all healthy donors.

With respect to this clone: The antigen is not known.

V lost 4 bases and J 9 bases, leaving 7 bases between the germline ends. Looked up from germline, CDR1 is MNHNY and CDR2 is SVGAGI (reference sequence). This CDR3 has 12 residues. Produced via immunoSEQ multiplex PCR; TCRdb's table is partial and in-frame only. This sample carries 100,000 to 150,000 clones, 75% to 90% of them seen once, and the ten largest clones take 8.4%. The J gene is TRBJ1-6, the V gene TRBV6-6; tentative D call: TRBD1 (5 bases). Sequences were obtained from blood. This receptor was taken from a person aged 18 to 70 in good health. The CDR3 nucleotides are TGTGCCAGCAGTTCTGGGACTTCACCCCTCCACTTT. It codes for CASSSGTSPLHF.